This entry describes one T cell receptor (beta chain). This entry comes from a study of blood T cell repertoires in COVID-19. Study overall: Samples came from the United States, Italy and Spain, spanning acute and convalescent COVID-19.

V lost 0 bases to trimming and J lost 7 bases, with 8 bases between them. The CDR3 extends over 14 amino acids. The germline V gene encodes CDR1 SGDLS and CDR2 YYNGEE. TCRdb keeps only in-frame clones here, not all; method: immunoSEQ multiplex PCR. The data show around 170,000 clones, approximately 90% seen once. The sequenced sample consisted of peripheral blood. The V call is TRBV9, the J call TRBJ1-6; no clear D. This sequence originates from a man between 60 and 75 years old with acute or convalescent COVID-19. The CDR3 spells CASSVAEGNSPLHF. The DNA for the CDR3 is TGTGCCAGCAGCGTAGCGGAGGGAAATTCACCCCTCCACTTT.